This T cell receptor (beta chain) is from a study of T cell changes during pregnancy in multiple sclerosis. CDR1 and CDR2 from the germline V gene are SQVTM and ANQGSEA. The CDR3 has 14 residues. The J segment lost 5 bases and the V segment lost 6 bases, leaving 10 bases of the junction unmatched. TCRdb's table, derived via immunoSEQ multiplex PCR, lists solely in-frame clones and lacks some. The sample consists of about 65,000 clones, over 80% of them appearing once. This specimen consisted of CD8+ T cells from peripheral blood mononuclear cells, obtained in the third trimester of pregnancy. This clonotype was sampled from a female donor in good health, enrolled as a control in a pregnancy study. The genes are TRBV29-1 and TRBJ2-7, with 10 bases aligning to TRBD1. For the CDR3, the DNA is TGCAGCGTGATGGGGTGGGGGACAGGGGACGAGCAGTACTTC. This gives the protein CSVMGWGTGDEQYF.